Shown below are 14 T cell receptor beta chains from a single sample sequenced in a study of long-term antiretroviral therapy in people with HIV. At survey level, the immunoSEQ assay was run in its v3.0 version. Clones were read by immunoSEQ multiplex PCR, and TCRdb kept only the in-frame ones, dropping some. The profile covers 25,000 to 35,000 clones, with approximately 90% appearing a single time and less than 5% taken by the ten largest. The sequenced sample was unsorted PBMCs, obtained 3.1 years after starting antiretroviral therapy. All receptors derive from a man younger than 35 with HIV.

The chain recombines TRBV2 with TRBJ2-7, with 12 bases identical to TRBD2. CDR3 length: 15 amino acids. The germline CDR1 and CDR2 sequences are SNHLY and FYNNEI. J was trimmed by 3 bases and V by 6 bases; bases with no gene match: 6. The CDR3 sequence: CASRTSGGSVYEQYF. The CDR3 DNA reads TGTGCCAGCAGGACTAGCGGGGGATCCGTCTACGAGCAGTACTTC.

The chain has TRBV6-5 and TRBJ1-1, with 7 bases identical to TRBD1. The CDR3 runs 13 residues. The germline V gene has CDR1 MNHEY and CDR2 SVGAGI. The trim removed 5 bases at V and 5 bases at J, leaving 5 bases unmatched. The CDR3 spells CASSKGARTEAFF. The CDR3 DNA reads TGTGCCAGCAGTAAGGGGGCGCGGACTGAAGCTTTCTTT.

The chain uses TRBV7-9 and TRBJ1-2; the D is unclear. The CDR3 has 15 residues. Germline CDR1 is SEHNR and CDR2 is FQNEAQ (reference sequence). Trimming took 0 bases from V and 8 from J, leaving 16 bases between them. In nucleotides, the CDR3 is TGTGCCAGCAGCTTAGCGAGCCCCACCCCCGGCGGCTACACCTTC. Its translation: CASSLASPTPGGYTF. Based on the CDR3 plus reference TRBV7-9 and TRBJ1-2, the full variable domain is DTGVSQNPRHKITKRGQNVTFRCDPISEHNRLYWYRQTLGQGPEFLTYFQNEAQLEKSRLLSDRFSAERPKGSFSTLEIQRTEQGDSAMYLCASSLASPTPGGYTFGSGTRLTVV.

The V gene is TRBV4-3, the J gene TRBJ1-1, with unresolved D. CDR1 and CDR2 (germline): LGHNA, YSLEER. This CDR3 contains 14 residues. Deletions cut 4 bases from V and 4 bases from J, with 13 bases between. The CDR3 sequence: CASSRKERSTEAFF. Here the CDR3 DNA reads TGCGCCAGCAGCCGGAAAGAGAGGAGCACTGAAGCTTTCTTT.

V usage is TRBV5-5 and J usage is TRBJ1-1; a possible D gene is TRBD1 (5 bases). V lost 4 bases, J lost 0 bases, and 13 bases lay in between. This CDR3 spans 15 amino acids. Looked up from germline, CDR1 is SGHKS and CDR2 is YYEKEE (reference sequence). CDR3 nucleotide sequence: TGTGCCAGCAGCCATCGGGGGGGATTGAACACTGAAGCTTTCTTT. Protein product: CASSHRGGLNTEAFF.

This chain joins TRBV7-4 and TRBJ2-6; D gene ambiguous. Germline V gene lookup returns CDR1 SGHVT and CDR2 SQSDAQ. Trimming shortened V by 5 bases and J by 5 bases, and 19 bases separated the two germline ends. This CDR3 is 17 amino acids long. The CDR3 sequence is CASSSTCSQSRANVLTF. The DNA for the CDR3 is TGTGCCAGCAGCAGCACGTGCTCACAAAGTCGGGCCAACGTCCTGACTTTC. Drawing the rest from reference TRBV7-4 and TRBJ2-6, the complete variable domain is GAGVSQSPRYKVAKRGRDVALRCDSISGHVTLYWYRQTLGQGSEVLTYSQSDAQRDKSGRPSGRFSAERPERSVSTLKIQRTEQGDSAVYLCASSSTCSQSRANVLTFGAGSRLTVL.

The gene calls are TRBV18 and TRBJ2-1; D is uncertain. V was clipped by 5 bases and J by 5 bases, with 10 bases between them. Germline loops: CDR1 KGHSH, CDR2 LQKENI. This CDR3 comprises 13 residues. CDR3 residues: CASSASVDNEQFF. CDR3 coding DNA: TGTGCCAGCTCAGCGAGTGTTGACAATGAGCAGTTCTTC.

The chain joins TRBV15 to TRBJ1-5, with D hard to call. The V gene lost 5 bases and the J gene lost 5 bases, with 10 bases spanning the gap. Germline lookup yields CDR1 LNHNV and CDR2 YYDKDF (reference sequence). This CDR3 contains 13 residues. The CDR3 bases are TGTGCCACCAGCCCTGGGAGGTATCAGCCCCAGCATTTT. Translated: CATSPGRYQPQHF.

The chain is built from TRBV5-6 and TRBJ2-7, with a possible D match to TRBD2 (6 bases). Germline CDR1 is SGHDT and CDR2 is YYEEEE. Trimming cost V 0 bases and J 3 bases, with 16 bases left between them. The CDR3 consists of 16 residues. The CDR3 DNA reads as TGTGCCAGCAGCTTGGCCTGGGTAAGGGAGGACTACGAGCAGTACTTC. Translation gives CASSLAWVREDYEQYF. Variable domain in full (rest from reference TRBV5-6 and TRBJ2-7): DAGVTQSPTHLIKTRGQQVTLRCSPKSGHDTVSWYQQALGQGPQFIFQYYEEEERQRGNFPDRFSGHQFPNYSSELNVNALLLGDSALYLCASSLAWVREDYEQYFGPGTRLTVT.

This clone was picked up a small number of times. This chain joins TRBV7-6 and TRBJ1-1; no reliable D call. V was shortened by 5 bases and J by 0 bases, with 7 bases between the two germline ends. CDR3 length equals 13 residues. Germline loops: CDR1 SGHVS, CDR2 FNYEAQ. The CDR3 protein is CASSLTVNTEAFF. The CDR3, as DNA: TGTGCCAGCAGCCTTACAGTGAACACTGAAGCTTTCTTT.

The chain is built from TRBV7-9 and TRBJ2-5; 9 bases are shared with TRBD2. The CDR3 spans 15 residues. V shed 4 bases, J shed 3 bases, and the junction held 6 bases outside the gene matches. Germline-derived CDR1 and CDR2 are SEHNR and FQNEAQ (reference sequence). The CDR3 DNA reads TGTGCCAGCAGCTCCCGACTAGCGGAAAAAGAGACCCAGTACTTC. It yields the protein CASSSRLAEKETQYF.

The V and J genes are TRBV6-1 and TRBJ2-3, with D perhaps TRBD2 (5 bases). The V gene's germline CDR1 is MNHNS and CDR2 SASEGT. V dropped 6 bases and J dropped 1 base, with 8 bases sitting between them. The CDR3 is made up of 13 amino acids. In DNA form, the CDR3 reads TGTGCCAGCAGCGGGGTACGCACAGATACGCAGTATTTT. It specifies CASSGVRTDTQYF.

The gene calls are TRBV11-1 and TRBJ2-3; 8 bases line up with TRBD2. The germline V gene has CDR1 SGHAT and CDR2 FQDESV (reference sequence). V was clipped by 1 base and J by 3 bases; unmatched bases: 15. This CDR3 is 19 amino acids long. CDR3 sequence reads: CASSLDLPSGGRYTDTQYF. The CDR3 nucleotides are TGTGCCAGCAGCTTAGATCTCCCGTCGGGGGGGAGATATACAGATACGCAGTATTTT. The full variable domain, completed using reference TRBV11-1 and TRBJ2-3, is EAEVAQSPRYKITEKSQAVAFWCDPISGHATLYWYRQILGQGPELLVQFQDESVVDDSQLPKDRFSAERLKGVDSTLKIQPAELGDSAMYLCASSLDLPSGGRYTDTQYFGPGTRLTVL.

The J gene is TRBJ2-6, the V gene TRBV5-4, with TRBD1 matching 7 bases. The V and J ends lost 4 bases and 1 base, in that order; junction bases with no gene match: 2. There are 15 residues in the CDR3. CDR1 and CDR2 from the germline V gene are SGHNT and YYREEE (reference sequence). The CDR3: CASSPGQSGANVLTF. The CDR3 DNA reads TGTGCCAGCAGCCCGGGACAGTCTGGGGCCAACGTCCTGACTTTC.